A selection of T cell receptor beta chains follows, all from one sample in a study of blood T cell repertoires in COVID-19. TCRdb keeps only in-frame clones here, not all; method: immunoSEQ multiplex PCR. Among fewer than 500,000 clones, 70% to 90% were seen once, and the ten largest hold around 0.97%. Sequencing was performed on PBMCs or T cells enriched from blood (not recorded which). Source of these receptors: a woman aged 25 to 39 with acute COVID-19. The conserved cysteine and the conserved F or W are not part of the CDR3 here. The order of the fields is V gene, clone size, CDR3 length, D gene, J gene, CDR3 protein. The D gene is left open where the match is weak. Clone size, where shown, is once, few, many, or a class for clones that have expanded.

>TRBV4-1|.|14|.|TRBJ1-1
ASSQPRLTMNTEAF
>TRBV7-2|.|14|TRBD2|TRBJ2-1
ASSLSGVSSYNEQF
>TRBV7-9|.|11|TRBD2|TRBJ2-7
ASSPRGVNEQY
>TRBV7-9|.|13|TRBD2|TRBJ2-2
ASSSGGPNTGELF
>TRBV14|.|15|TRBD1|TRBJ2-1
ASSEDSGTGFWNEQF
>TRBV19|.|12|.|TRBJ2-3
ASSINRAPDTQY
>TRBV5-4|.|11|TRBD1|TRBJ1-2
ASSLETGEGYT
>TRBV19|.|11|.|TRBJ1-1
ASSMLANTEAF
>TRBV2|few|11|TRBD1|TRBJ2-3
ASKTGVGDTQY
>TRBV18|.|11|.|TRBJ1-2
ASSPSQGEGYT
>TRBV5-1|.|13|TRBD1|TRBJ1-3
ASSVTGGSGNTIY
>TRBV15|few|14|.|TRBJ1-3
ATSPLVASSGNTIY
>TRBV29-1|.|12|TRBD1|TRBJ1-4
SVAGIGTDEKLF
>TRBV7-9|.|12|.|TRBJ2-1
ASSLGGRGNGQF
>TRBV7-2|.|14|.|TRBJ1-3
ASSPTPGFSGNTIY
>TRBV27|.|14|.|TRBJ2-7
ASSLSWQWSSYEQY
>TRBV19|.|12|.|TRBJ2-7
ASSLQGFVDEQY
>TRBV28|.|13|TRBD1|TRBJ1-2
ASSIDRGGLNGYT
>TRBV6-2/TRBV6-3|.|11|.|TRBJ1-2
ASSQAGEYGYT
>TRBV6-5|once|13|TRBD1|TRBJ1-6
ASSPGQGIYSPLH
>TRBV24-1|.|14|TRBD1|TRBJ1-5
ATSDLATGLNQPQH
>TRBV3-1/TRBV3-2|.|14|.|TRBJ2-3
ASSLRGLVGTDTQY
>TRBV30|.|13|TRBD2|TRBJ2-7
AWKPGAGGLHEQY
>TRBV6-5|few|12|.|TRBJ1-5
ASSYRQANQPQH
>TRBV5-6|.|16|TRBD1|TRBJ2-5
ASSTSRDRRTNQETQY
>TRBV30|.|13|.|TRBJ2-7
AWSVGGASSYEQY
>TRBV4-1|.|14|TRBD2|TRBJ2-2
ASSQDIGTRSGELF
>TRBV11-2|.|15|.|TRBJ1-3
ASSLDRPQASGNTIY
>TRBV29-1|once|10|.|TRBJ2-7
SVEDRSSQQY
>TRBV7-3|.|11|.|TRBJ1-1
ASSLIRGTEAF
>TRBV10-1|.|12|TRBD2|TRBJ2-7
ASSEGTSGGQQY
>TRBV19|.|13|.|TRBJ2-7
ASSPDSSYSYEQY
>TRBV9|.|14|TRBD1|TRBJ1-3
ASSTQTGSSGNTIY
>TRBV4-1|few|14|.|TRBJ2-1
ASSQDWRAWDNEQF
>TRBV12-3/TRBV12-4|once|10|.|TRBJ1-1
ASSFLTGEGF
>TRBV5-5|.|12|TRBD1|TRBJ2-7
ASSTGQGGYEQY
>TRBV7-3|.|17|TRBD2|TRBJ2-5
ASSLYSGTSGGARETQY
>TRBV5-1|.|11|.|TRBJ1-2
ASSLVGQYGYT
>TRBV4-1|.|14|.|TRBJ1-4
ASSQRAGTTNEKLF
>TRBV6-5|.|13|.|TRBJ1-5
ASSDSPPSNQPQH
>TRBV12-3/TRBV12-4|.|11|.|TRBJ2-5
ASRDTSPETQY
>TRBV30|.|11|TRBD1|TRBJ1-2
AWRLQGYGGYT
>TRBV7-2|once|11|.|TRBJ1-5
ASSLASERPQH
>TRBV7-2|few|13|TRBD1|TRBJ1-1
ASRGRDRVNTEAF
>TRBV5-8|.|14|.|TRBJ1-5
ASSLGSSNSNQPQH
>TRBV24-1|.|14|TRBD1|TRBJ1-5
ATSDFRQGANQPQH
>TRBV9|.|13|.|TRBJ2-5
ASSVSGGDGETQY
>TRBV7-9|many|13|.|TRBJ1-1
ASSLGAGLGTEAF
>TRBV6-5|.|12|.|TRBJ1-1
ASRPTGSRTEAF
>TRBV5-6|once|13|.|TRBJ1-2
ASSLVMGVIYGYT
>TRBV21-1|once|12|.|TRBJ1-5
ASSGSQHNQPQH
>TRBV7-2|.|11|TRBD1|TRBJ1-1
ASSPGTGAEAF
>TRBV7-9|.|10|.|TRBJ2-1
ASVGGYNEQF
>TRBV11-3|.|13|TRBD1|TRBJ2-5
ASSLGQGGQETQY
>TRBV18|.|13|.|TRBJ2-7
ASSPSRDNSYEQY
>TRBV7-9|.|14|.|TRBJ1-3
ASSGGHLVSGNTIY
>TRBV18|.|11|.|TRBJ1-2
ASSPTENYGYT